These 21 T cell receptor beta chains share one sample of origin, sequenced in a study of cytomegalovirus exposure and HLA in healthy donors. PCR was performed using 60 Vbeta and 13 Jbeta primers. Measured with immunoSEQ multiplex PCR; TCRdb has only the in-frame clones, and not every one. The sample has hundreds of thousands of clones; roughly 70% are singletons. Sequencing was performed on PBMCs. The receptors shown here come from a female donor in good health and CMV-seronegative.

The V gene is TRBV6-6, the J gene TRBJ2-5, with 9 bases fitting TRBD2. CDR3 size: 15 residues. With 4 bases clipped from V and 5 bases from J, the junction kept 8 bases outside the gene matches. Per germline, CDR1 MNHNY and CDR2 SVGAGI (reference sequence). The CDR3 DNA follows: TGTGCCAGCAGTTCCATGGGGACTAGCTCGGAGACCCAGTACTTC. Its protein is CASSSMGTSSETQYF.

A remark on this clone: The identical CDR3 is also encoded by other nucleotide sequences in the sample. This sequence joins TRBV5-1 and TRBJ2-7, with TRBD1 identical over 8 bases. Germline CDR1 reads SGHRS; CDR2 reads YFSETQ. The CDR3 extends over 15 amino acids. V lost 0 bases to trimming and J lost 2 bases; unmatched junction nucleotides: 4. Written as DNA, the CDR3 is TGCGCCAGCAGCTTGGGCGGGACAGGAACCTACGAGCAGTACTTC. Translating gives CASSLGGTGTYEQYF. Full variable domain (remainder filled in from reference TRBV5-1 and TRBJ2-7): KAGVTQTPRYLIKTRGQQVTLSCSPISGHRSVSWYQQTPGQGLQFLFEYFSETQRNKGNFPGRFSGRQFSNSRSEMNVSTLELGDSALYLCASSLGGTGTYEQYFGPGTRLTVT.

This sequence joins TRBV28 and TRBJ1-1; TRBD1 is a possible D gene (5 bases). Germline CDR1 is MDHEN and CDR2 is SYDVKM. The CDR3 has 15 amino acids. The V gene lost 3 bases and the J gene lost 0 bases, with 11 bases spanning the gap. CDR3 bases: TGTGCCAGCAGTTTGAGGCGGGGGTTGAACACTGAAGCTTTCTTT. Translating gives CASSLRRGLNTEAFF.

The V call is TRBV5-6, the J call TRBJ2-5, with 12 nucleotides matching TRBD1. The CDR3 runs to 15 residues. J lost 5 bases, V lost 0 bases, and 2 bases had no gene match. Germline assignment: CDR1 SGHDT and CDR2 YYEEEE. The DNA for the CDR3 is TGTGCCAGCAGCTTGGGGGACAGGGGGCTTGAGACCCAGTACTTC. Protein sequence: CASSLGDRGLETQYF.

This clone has a handful of counts. The chain uses TRBV6-6 and TRBJ2-7; possibly TRBD1 for D (6 bases). V gave up 4 bases and J gave up 6 bases, with 16 bases separating them. The CDR3 consists of 14 residues. From germline, CDR1 is MNHNY and CDR2 SVGAGI (reference sequence). In nucleotides, the CDR3 is TGTGCCAGCAGTTCCCCTACAGGGTACGCCGAGCAGTACTTC. Protein sequence: CASSSPTGYAEQYF.

The chain employs TRBV7-8 and TRBJ2-5, with a tentative D call TRBD1 (6 bases). Looked up from germline, CDR1 is SGHVS and CDR2 is FQNEAQ. V lost 5 bases to trimming and J lost 5 bases, with 12 bases between them. The CDR3 consists of 13 residues. The CDR3 DNA sequence: TGTGCCAGCAGCCCGGACAGTCCCGAGACCCAGTACTTC. It codes for CASSPDSPETQYF.

The chain is built from TRBV6-1 and TRBJ1-1; possible D gene TRBD1, 6 bases. This CDR3 is built from 16 residues. Germline V gene lookup returns CDR1 MNHNS and CDR2 SASEGT. Trimming left V 3 bases short and J 0 bases short, with 14 bases between. The CDR3 DNA reads as TGTGCCAGCAGTGAGGGGGCGTGGGGGTTGAACACTGAAGCTTTCTTT. Translated, it gives CASSEGAWGLNTEAFF.

This clone was found a few times. V usage is TRBV19 and J usage is TRBJ1-1, with a tentative D call TRBD1 (6 bases). Trimming cost V 10 bases and J 5 bases, with 17 bases left between them. Germline loops: CDR1 LNHDA, CDR2 SQIVND (reference sequence). The CDR3 spans 13 residues. CDR3 in DNA: TGTGCCACCGTCCTGGACAGAGGGACTGAAGCTTTCTTT. Protein sequence: CATVLDRGTEAFF.

In its sample, this clone was seen a few times. The chain carries TRBV1 and TRBJ1-4; TRBD1 reflects the table's D call only, with no check against the DNA. TRBV1 represents a pseudogene. CDR3 length: 14 amino acids. Written as DNA, the CDR3 is TGCACCAGCAGCAGAACAAAACCTAATGAAAAACTGTTTTTT. Amino acids: CTSSRTKPNEKLFF.

This clone was found once. V and J are TRBV6-4 and TRBJ2-3, with 7 bases matching TRBD2. CDR1 and CDR2 (germline): MRHNA, SNTAGT. Trimming removed 5 bases from V and 2 bases from J; junction bases left unmatched: 4. The CDR3 is 14 amino acids. CDR3 region: CASSPTSTTDTQYF. DNA for the CDR3: TGTGCCAGCAGTCCGACTAGCACCACAGATACGCAGTATTTT.

The V and J genes are TRBV25-1 and TRBJ1-1, with 8 bases matching TRBD1. This CDR3 has 16 amino acids. Germline assignment: CDR1 MGHDK and CDR2 SYGVNS. The junction had 8 bases not matched to a gene; V was cut back by 2 bases and J by 3 bases. The CDR3 loop is CASSEDRGWGDTEAFF. The CDR3 DNA follows: TGTGCCAGCAGTGAAGACAGGGGCTGGGGGGACACTGAAGCTTTCTTT.

V is TRBV7-2 and J is TRBJ1-5; TRBD1 agrees at 9 bases. The germline V gene has CDR1 SGHTA and CDR2 FQGNSA. The junction had 8 bases not matched to a gene; V was cut back by 5 bases and J by 9 bases. The CDR3 runs to 14 residues. CDR3 DNA sequence: TGTGCCAGCAGCGCACGGGACAGGGCGCGGCCCCAGCATTTT. Translated: CASSARDRARPQHF.

The gene calls are TRBV7-9 and TRBJ1-6, with 8 bases lining up with TRBD1. V was pared by 4 bases and J by 7 bases, with 6 bases of the junction left unmatched. The CDR3 is 15 residues long. Germline lookup yields CDR1 SEHNR and CDR2 FQNEAQ (reference sequence). CDR3 bases: TGTGCCAGCAGCTCCCTCCAGGGGGCGAATTCACCCCTCCACTTT. The encoded protein is CASSSLQGANSPLHF.

The chain couples TRBV7-3 to TRBJ2-3; perhaps TRBD1 as D (5 bases). CDR1 and CDR2 from the germline V gene are SGHTA and FQGTGA. CDR3 size: 13 residues. The V end lost 6 bases, the J end lost 2 bases, and 9 bases lay between the germline ends. CDR3: CASSQGFTDTQYF. In nucleotides, the CDR3 is TGTGCCAGCAGTCAGGGATTCACAGATACGCAGTATTTT.

The rearrangement links TRBV2 to TRBJ2-3; D is unclear. The CDR3 runs to 14 residues. Germline-derived CDR1 and CDR2 are SNHLY and FYNNEI. Trimming stripped 8 bases from V and 2 bases from J, with 14 bases between. The CDR3 DNA reads TGTGCCAGCCGTCAGACACCCAACACAGATACGCAGTATTTT. It translates to CASRQTPNTDTQYF. Supplemented by reference TRBV2 and TRBJ2-3, the full variable domain reads EPEVTQTPSHQVTQMGQEVILRCVPISNHLYFYWYRQILGQKVEFLVSFYNNEISEKSEIFDDQFSVERPDGSNFTLKIRSTKLEDSAMYFCASRQTPNTDTQYFGPGTRLTVL.

The V call is TRBV9, the J call TRBJ1-2, with D tentatively TRBD1 (5 bases). Trimming took 2 bases from V and 8 from J, leaving 19 bases between them. The CDR3 length is 15 residues. CDR1 is SGDLS and CDR2 is YYNGEE in the germline V gene. CDR3 DNA sequence: TGTGCCAGCAGCGTCCGACAGCTAGGTTCCGTCGGCTACACCTTC. This codes for CASSVRQLGSVGYTF.

The chain links TRBV19 to TRBJ2-1, with TRBD2 as a possible D gene (6 bases). Germline CDR1 and CDR2: LNHDA and SQIVND (reference sequence). This CDR3 contains 17 residues. V was pared by 5 bases and J by 4 bases, with 21 bases between. In DNA form, the CDR3 reads TGTGCCAGTAGTGTAAGGCGGGGAACACGTTTTTACAATGAGCAGTTCTTC. It translates to CASSVRRGTRFYNEQFF.

The CDR3 DNA is TGTGCCAGCAGTCAACCCGGGACAGCCAACACTGAAGCTTTCTTT. Residues: CASSQPGTANTEAFF. The J gene is TRBJ1-1, the V gene TRBV6-6; TRBD1 matches 7 bases. The V gene end was trimmed by 5 bases and the J gene end by 2 bases; junction bases not matched to a gene: 8. CDR3 length: 15 amino acids. Germline V gene data show CDR1 as MNHNY and CDR2 as SVGAGI (reference sequence).

J is TRBJ2-1 and V is TRBV7-2; TRBD1 matches 11 bases. This CDR3 region has 19 residues. V lost 1 base to trimming and J lost 7 bases; unmatched junction nucleotides: 15. Germline-derived CDR1 and CDR2 are SGHTA and FQGNSA. In DNA form, the CDR3 reads TGTGCCAGCAGCTTAGATTTCTCTACGGGTGGGACAGGGGGGAATGAGCAGTTCTTC. It yields the protein CASSLDFSTGGTGGNEQFF. Combining the CDR3 with reference TRBV7-2 and TRBJ2-1 gives the whole variable domain GAGVSQSPSNKVTEKGKDVELRCDPISGHTALYWYRQSLGQGLEFLIYFQGNSAPDKSGLPSDRFSAERTGGSVSTLTIQRTQQEDSAVYLCASSLDFSTGGTGGNEQFFGPGTRLTVL.

CDR3 bases: TGCAGTGCTAGAGTCGGGGAACCGCAGTATTTT. Translated, it gives CSARVGEPQYF. V gene TRBV20-1 combines with J gene TRBJ2-3; the D gene is possibly TRBD2 (5 bases). The CDR3 consists of 11 residues. The germline CDR1 and CDR2 sequences are DFQATT and SNEGSKA (reference sequence). The V end lost 1 base, the J end lost 10 bases, and 9 bases lay between the germline ends.

The V call is TRBV6-1, the J call TRBJ2-1; 8 bases agree with TRBD1. The CDR3 loop spans 19 amino acids. Unmatched junction bases numbered 22, after V lost 3 bases and J lost 9 bases. The V gene's germline CDR1 is MNHNS and CDR2 SASEGT. The CDR3: CASSERTGFRPDQLSEQFF. CDR3 in DNA: TGTGCCAGCAGTGAGAGGACAGGGTTCCGCCCCGATCAATTGAGTGAGCAGTTCTTC.